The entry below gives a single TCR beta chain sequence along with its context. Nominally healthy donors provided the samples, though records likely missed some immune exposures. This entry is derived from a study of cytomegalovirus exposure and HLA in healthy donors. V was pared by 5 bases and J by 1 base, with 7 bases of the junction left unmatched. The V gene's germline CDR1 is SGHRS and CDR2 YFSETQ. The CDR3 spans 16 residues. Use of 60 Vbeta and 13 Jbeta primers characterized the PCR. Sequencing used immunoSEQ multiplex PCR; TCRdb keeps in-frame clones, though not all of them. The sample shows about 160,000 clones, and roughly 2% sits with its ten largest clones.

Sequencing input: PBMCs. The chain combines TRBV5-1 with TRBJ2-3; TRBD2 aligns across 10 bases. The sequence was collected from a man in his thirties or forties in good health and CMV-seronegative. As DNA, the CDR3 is TGCGCCAGCAGTCGATCCGGGACTAGCGGCACAGATACGCAGTATTTT. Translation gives CASSRSGTSGTDTQYF.